This T cell receptor (beta chain) was found in a study of T cells in Graves' hyperthyroidism and ophthalmopathy. Patients showing uncontrolled infection, other autoimmune disease, pregnancy or lactation were ineligible. Using RNA transcripts as the source, TCR beta CDR3 regions were amplified. A set of HTBI primers served as the primers for a first-round RT-PCR of the TCR CDR3. Using its own MiXCR run on the multiplex PCR reads, TCRdb lists one record per CDR3 protein. Of around 350,000 distinct CDR3 sequences in the sample, 14% were seen once. V lost 7 bases and J lost 0, with 16 bases in between. The germline CDR1 and CDR2 sequences are LNHNV and YYDKDF (reference sequence). CDR3 length: 15 residues. This clonotype was observed many times.

Source material: blood. This chain joins TRBV15 and TRBJ2-7, with a tentative D call TRBD1 (6 bases). The source of this sequence is a woman younger than 45 with Graves' ophthalmopathy. CDR3 sequence: CATNPAGGPSYEQYF. CDR3 nucleotide sequence: TGTGCCACCAATCCTGCTGGGGGCCCCTCCTACGAGCAGTACTTC.